This T cell receptor beta chain was sequenced in a study of blood T cell repertoires in COVID-19 (dated by TCRdb to 2018 to 2020). Background for the entire study: Samples from collaborators originated in the United States, Italy and Spain and spanned both the acute and convalescent phases of COVID-19. The repertoires were made available in a free public database intended to serve as a resource for research on the immune response to SARS-CoV-2. The material from the prospective study consisted of cDNA or gDNA derived from T cells, B-cell-depleted T cells, or PBMCs. Subjects who had been exposed to COVID-19, were actively infected with it, or had recovered from it provided the deeply sampled blood TCRbeta repertoires that made up the dataset. The samples were drawn from two sources: the first 160 participants of the ongoing ImmuneRACE study, and 1,200 or so subjects contributed by 6 global collaborators. Nearly every sample came with metadata listing a de-identified subject ID, COVID-19 status, age in years and sex. Where HLA class I and class II types were available, the types were taken from metadata supplied by the sample provider, not from assay-based typing.

Results the study describes overall, beyond this receptor: The quantity of clinical and demographic metadata differed by source and by participant and was supplied without curation.

Whole blood was collected in K2EDTA tubes by collaborating institutions according to the institutions' own protocols. For TCRbeta analysis, collaborator samples were shipped as frozen whole blood, as isolated PBMCs, or as DNA extracted from either sample type. As for this clone: Its recognized antigen is unknown. Per-base qualities were not stored, and no clone one base away is much larger. The identical CDR3 is also encoded by other nucleotide sequences in the sample.

The immunoSEQ Assay, a bias-controlled multiplex PCR, was used to amplify TCRbeta CDR3 regions from genomic DNA. Processing in the source paper ran as follows. The number of nucleated cells in each sample was estimated from the amplification of reference gene primers within the assay. To quantify the absolute abundance of each unique TCRbeta CDR3 rearrangement, sequence reads were collapsed and filtered. Productive Simpson clonality was computed per sample as the square root of Simpson's diversity index over productive rearrangements. The source is immuneACCESS, and TCRdb retained only in-frame sequences with V and J called. Part of the clones is not carried over; for the studies checked, unresolved V genes explain less than half of this, and the remainder is unexplained. V, J and clone size were drawn from that table, and D and trimming were deduced from the DNA. The sample table contains over 250,000 clones; only one count was recorded for under 90% of them. Approximately 2.2% of the sample is in the top ten clones.

Sequencing was carried out using peripheral blood. This receptor was identified in a man in his fifties or sixties with acute or convalescent COVID-19.

The sequence in DNA is TGCGCCAGCAGCTTAGACAGGCAGAACACTGAAGCTTTCTTT. The encoded protein is CASSLDRQNTEAFF. The chain uses TRBV5-1 and TRBJ1-1; perhaps TRBD1 is the D gene, with 6 bases matching. From its cysteine to its phenylalanine, the CDR3 spans 14 amino acids. Here the CDR3 DNA is all that survives: 42 bases in frame from base 1. The junction carries 9 bases between V and J, which are trimmed by 2 bases and 1 base respectively. In the germline V gene, CDR1 corresponds to SGHRS and CDR2 to YFSETQ.